These 6 T cell receptor beta chains share one sample of origin, sequenced in a study of Ad26.COV2.S vaccination and SARS-CoV-2 variants. Some clones are missing from TCRdb's copy, which holds only in-frame ones; the method was immunoSEQ multiplex PCR. The sample consists of about 180,000 clones, roughly 87% of them appearing once. Sequencing was performed on peripheral blood, taken after recovery from COVID-19. The receptor source for this set is a human donor who had recovered from COVID-19.

This clone was counted once. This chain links TRBV24-1 with TRBJ2-3; D is tentatively TRBD1 or TRBD2 (5 bases each). CDR1 KGHDR and CDR2 SFDVKD come from the germline V gene. Trimming took off 3 bases at V and 6 bases at J, with 24 bases between the two ends. This CDR3 is built from 18 residues. The CDR3 sequence is CATSDILLRGPEGDTQYF. In DNA, the CDR3 is TGTGCCACCAGTGATATTTTATTGAGGGGTCCAGAAGGGGATACGCAGTATTTT.

The CDR3 protein is CASTYAGGSGELFF. CDR3 coding DNA: TGTGCCAGCACCTACGCCGGGGGGAGCGGGGAGCTGTTTTTT. The chain uses TRBV7-9 and TRBJ2-2; 7 bases map to TRBD2. Losses at the gene ends were 7 bases for V and 7 bases for J; bases not matched to a gene: 9. Germline CDR1 is SEHNR and CDR2 is FQNEAQ (reference sequence). CDR3 length: 14 amino acids. Based on the CDR3 plus reference TRBV7-9 and TRBJ2-2, the full variable domain is DTGVSQNPRHKITKRGQNVTFRCDPISEHNRLYWYRQTLGQGPEFLTYFQNEAQLEKSRLLSDRFSAERPKGSFSTLEIQRTEQGDSAMYLCASTYAGGSGELFFGEGSRLTVL.

The J gene is TRBJ2-7, the V gene TRBV5-1; D is unclear. Germline lookup yields CDR1 SGHRS and CDR2 YFSETQ. This CDR3 spans 13 amino acids. The V and J ends lost 4 bases and 5 bases respectively, with 13 bases between them. This CDR3 is CASSRSEFHEQYF. The CDR3 DNA sequence: TGCGCCAGCAGCCGGTCCGAGTTCCACGAGCAGTACTTC.

The V gene is TRBV11-2, the J gene TRBJ1-3; D uncertain. The CDR3 has 12 residues. Germline V CDR1 and CDR2: SGHAT, FQNNGV. V lost 3 bases, J lost 7 bases, and 7 bases lay in between. As DNA, the CDR3 is TGTGCCAGCAGCTTTCAAAGGAACACCATATATTTT. Translated, it gives CASSFQRNTIYF.

This chain connects TRBV6-5 to TRBJ1-1; D is unclear. V dropped 2 bases and J dropped 11 bases, with 12 bases sitting between them. Per the germline V gene, CDR1 is MNHEY and CDR2 is SVGAGI. This CDR3 contains 12 residues. The DNA for the CDR3 is TGTGCCAGCAGTTACAGGGAGGGCTACGCTTTCTTT. As protein: CASSYREGYAFF.

This sequence joins TRBV27 and TRBJ1-2; no definite D call. Trimming took 2 bases from V and 1 from J, leaving 11 bases between them. The CDR3 is made up of 15 amino acids. Germline CDR1 and CDR2: MNHEY and SMNVEV (reference sequence). CDR3 residues: CASSLSSGLNYGYTF. CDR3 DNA: TGTGCCAGCAGTTTAAGTTCGGGCCTTAACTATGGCTACACCTTC.